This T cell receptor (beta chain) derives from a study of blood T cells in healthy people across ages (dated by TCRdb to 2013 to 2016). At the level of the whole study: In model experiments, roughly one uniquely barcoded TCR beta cDNA molecule per two T cells was captured by template switching. Four age groups were formed from the donors: young (average approximately 15 years), middle-aged (around 37), aged (around 68) and long-lived (82). Using the same blood draw, the study looked at two additional independent replicas of 1 million unique cDNA reads for two donors, one aged 18 to 30 and the other aged 80 or older. To track age-related changes in TCR beta repertoire diversity, the study relied on deep sequencing normalized with unique cDNA molecular identifiers. To avoid experimental bias, donors of different ages were distributed randomly across sequencing lanes.

Broad study findings and their caveats: There was a strong correlation between observed TCR beta diversity and the percentage of naive T cells measured by flow cytometry. The CMV infection status of donors was not known, potentially confounding age-related changes in expanded clonotypes. Compared with the aged group, more naive CD4+ T cells, fewer expanded clones and increased TCR diversity were shown by the long-lived group, suggesting age selection. As age increased, observed TCR beta diversity per million T cells dropped in a roughly linear way, and a significant reduction was already evident by age about 40. Estimates of total diversity based on one million sequenced T cells were regarded as lower bounds and as underestimates. Since profiling was done on bulk unsorted PBMCs, naive and antigen-experienced compartments could not be conclusively compared.

Libraries were constructed by 5' RACE. Sequenced on an Illumina HiSeq 2500. The second PCR ran for roughly 7 to 11 cycles and used a J-beta primer mix along with a sample-barcoded 5' primer. A template-switch 5' adaptor carrying 12 random nucleotides introduced a unique molecular identifier onto each TCR beta cDNA molecule. Each sample yielded at least 2.5 million CDR3-containing paired-end reads. All of the RNA was converted into first-strand cDNA using the Mint cDNA synthesis kit, with a TRBC-specific oligonucleotide serving as the primer. Following uracil-DNA glycosylase treatment, a first 18-cycle PCR with universal primers M1SS and BC2_uni_R was performed on all cDNA. The original pipeline was this. Normalization of each sample was performed by random selection of 1 million high-quality reads, each carrying a distinct molecular identifier. Instead of being binned into consensus sequences, reads with shared molecular identifiers were discarded. MiTCR, with a Q25 quality threshold and the strictest error-elimination algorithm, was used for CDR3 identification, clonotype clustering and error correction. A nonparametric unseen species model with Euler transformation was used to estimate lower-bound total TCR beta diversity. TCRdb handled the public reads itself, with Q25 trimming in fastp and clone calling in MiXCR, and kept productive beta chains. Each entry merges the rows of one CDR3 protein and shows their most common DNA and genes. The V and J calls were not made by the authors but by TCRdb's processing. The sample table contains about 1.4 million distinct CDR3 sequences; only one count was recorded for roughly 59% of them. In total, the top ten clones hold 6.5% to 8.5% of the sample.

As to this clonotype: Which antigen it targets is not known. No base qualities exist here, and no much larger clone lies one base off it.

The donors were roughly 39 Caucasian individuals from Russia, aged roughly 6 to 90 years, who were systemically healthy. Each donor gave approximately 10 milliliters of peripheral blood, collected into EDTA-treated Vacutainer tubes. Ficoll-Paque density-gradient centrifugation was used to isolate PBMCs, with at least 6.5 million per sample. Trizol reagent was used to extract total RNA from PBMCs, with at least 5.5 micrograms per sample. For every donor, flow cytometry on a PBMC aliquot measured the percentage of naive CD45RAhigh/CD27high T cells. According to the germline V gene (reference sequence), CDR1 reads SGHAT and CDR2 reads FQDESV. Trimming removed 1 base from V and 4 bases from J; the gene matches leave 5 bases unexplained. From the cysteine through the phenylalanine, the CDR3 covers 16 amino acids. The DNA shown is the 48-base CDR3, in frame from base 1.

The chain uses TRBV11-1 and TRBJ2-2; the central 8 bases match TRBD1. Sequenced sample: blood. This TCR was recovered from a man between 18 and 29 years old in good health. The nucleotides read TGTGCCAGCAGCTTAGGGCAGGGGGCGATCACCGGGGAGCTGTTTTTT. This yields the protein CASSLGQGAITGELFF.